This is a list of T cell receptor beta chains from one sample in a study of a mutant IDH1 vaccine in newly diagnosed glioma. These receptors are not linked to any known antigen. Some clones are missing from TCRdb's copy, which holds only in-frame ones; the method was immunoSEQ multiplex PCR. Of around 41,000 clones in the sample, about 79% were seen once. Sequencing used PBMCs, obtained from a glioma patient whose treatment included an IDH1 peptide vaccine. All receptors derive from a woman between 35 and 50 years old with glioma. Some clones in this sample may be carry-over from other donors' samples. Both conserved end residues are part of each CDR3. D genes are given only for firm matches. Clone sizes are given selectively: once, few, many, or a class where the clone is expanded.

v_gene,j_gene,abundance,d_gene,CDR3nt,CDR3aa
TRBV5-4,TRBJ2-7,-,-,TGTGCCAGCAGCTTGAACCGCCTAGCGCAGTACTTC,CASSLNRLAQYF
TRBV27,TRBJ1-5,-,TRBD1,TGTGCCAGCAGCCCGACAGGGATTGGGTTGGCGACCCAGCATTTT,CASSPTGIGLATQHF
TRBV9,TRBJ1-3,once,-,TGTGCCAGCAGCGCCTTAAGCGGAAACACCATATATTTT,CASSALSGNTIYF
TRBV5-4,TRBJ1-2,-,-,TGTGCCAGCAGCTTGATCGGGGAAGGCTATGGCTACACCTTC,CASSLIGEGYGYTF
TRBV27,TRBJ2-2,-,-,TGTGCCAGCAGTTCAGGGTTGAACGGGGAGCTGTTTTTT,CASSSGLNGELFF
TRBV5-1,TRBJ2-2,-,-,TGCGCCAGCAGCTTCCGGTTTGGTAACACCGGGGAGCTGTTTTTT,CASSFRFGNTGELFF
TRBV2,TRBJ1-4,-,-,TGTGCCATGGGGGGAACTAATGAAAAACTGTTTTTT,CAMGGTNEKLFF
TRBV10-3,TRBJ2-7,-,-,TGTGCCACCCAAGTCGGACTCGAGCAGTACTTC,CATQVGLEQYF
TRBV4-1,TRBJ2-7,-,-,TGCGCCAGCAGCCAAGGGCCCGACAGAAGATACGAGCAGTACTTC,CASSQGPDRRYEQYF
TRBV10-3,TRBJ1-4,-,-,TGTGCCATCAGTGAGACCACCAATGAAAAACTGTTTTTT,CAISETTNEKLFF
TRBV28,TRBJ1-2,-,-,TGTGCCAGCAGTTTTTCGAATGGCTACACCTTC,CASSFSNGYTF
TRBV6-1,TRBJ2-7,-,-,TGTGCCAGCAGTGAATCTATAACCTACGAGCAGTACTTC,CASSESITYEQYF
TRBV5-6,TRBJ1-5,few,-,TGTGCCAGCAGCTTACAGGGTCAGCCCCAGCATTTT,CASSLQGQPQHF
TRBV11-3,TRBJ2-1,-,-,TGTGCCAGCAGCTTGAGGGACGGGAGAACCTACAATGAGCAGTTCTTC,CASSLRDGRTYNEQFF
TRBV5-1,TRBJ1-1,-,TRBD1,TGCGCCAGCAGCTACCAGGGGGACACTGAAGCTTTCTTT,CASSYQGDTEAFF
TRBV5-1,TRBJ2-7,few,-,TGCGCCAGCGAGGGGGAGGACCTCGAGCAGTACTTC,CASEGEDLEQYF
TRBV11-2,TRBJ1-4,-,TRBD1,TGTGCCAGCAGCCCCGACAGGGTCAAGGTCAAACTGTTTTTT,CASSPDRVKVKLFF
TRBV29-1,TRBJ1-1,-,-,TGCAGCGTTGATTCTGGTCAGGGATATAACACTGAAGCTTTCTTT,CSVDSGQGYNTEAFF
TRBV6-1,TRBJ2-1,-,-,TGTGCCAGCAGTGAAATCTGGATGGTTCATGAGCAGTTCTTC,CASSEIWMVHEQFF
TRBV5-1,TRBJ2-1,once,TRBD1,TGCGCCAGCAGCCGAACAGGGGGGACCTACAATGAGCAGTTCTTC,CASSRTGGTYNEQFF
TRBV29-1,TRBJ2-5,-,-,TGCAGCGTTGAAGATCCGCAGGAGACCCAAGAGACCCAGTACTTC,CSVEDPQETQETQYF
TRBV10-3,TRBJ1-4,-,-,TGTGCCATCAGTGCGAACAGGGTAAATGAAAAACTGTTTTTT,CAISANRVNEKLFF
TRBV7-8,TRBJ2-7,-,-,TGTGCCAGCAGCTTAGCTATAGGGAAGGGCGAGCAGTACTTC,CASSLAIGKGEQYF
TRBV7-2,TRBJ2-5,once,-,TGTGCCAGCAGCTTAGACAACAGGGTGGAGACCCAGTACTTC,CASSLDNRVETQYF
TRBV4-1,TRBJ1-2,-,TRBD1,TGCGCCAGCAGCCTTCTCCGGACAGGGGTGAATGGCTACACCTTC,CASSLLRTGVNGYTF
TRBV6-5,TRBJ2-1,-,-,TGTGCCAGCAGGTCCGAGGGGGGGTCCTACAATGAGCAGTTCTTC,CASRSEGGSYNEQFF
TRBV11-1,TRBJ2-3,-,-,TGTGCCAGCAGCTCGCAACTAGATACGCAGTATTTT,CASSSQLDTQYF
TRBV27,TRBJ2-1,medium-sized,TRBD2,TGTGCCAGCAGATTTAGCGGGAGGCAGAATGAGCAGTTCTTC,CASRFSGRQNEQFF
TRBV7-9,TRBJ2-1,few,-,TGTGCCAGCAGCCGGCCCGGGGAGACCTACAATGAGCAGTTCTTC,CASSRPGETYNEQFF
TRBV4-1,TRBJ2-7,-,-,TGCGCCAGCAGCCAAGAGTTGGCGGACCGCTACGAGCAGTACTTC,CASSQELADRYEQYF
TRBV29-1,TRBJ1-2,-,-,TGCAGCGTTGAAGTGGCAGGGGATCATCCTGGCTACACCTTC,CSVEVAGDHPGYTF
TRBV4-1,TRBJ1-6,-,-,TGCGCCAGCAGCCAAGAAAACGCGCGGAAGAATTCACCCCTCCACTTT,CASSQENARKNSPLHF
TRBV29-1,TRBJ1-2,-,TRBD1,TGCAGCGTTGAAGCTAGATTTGCAGGGGGGGACTATGGCTACACCTTC,CSVEARFAGGDYGYTF